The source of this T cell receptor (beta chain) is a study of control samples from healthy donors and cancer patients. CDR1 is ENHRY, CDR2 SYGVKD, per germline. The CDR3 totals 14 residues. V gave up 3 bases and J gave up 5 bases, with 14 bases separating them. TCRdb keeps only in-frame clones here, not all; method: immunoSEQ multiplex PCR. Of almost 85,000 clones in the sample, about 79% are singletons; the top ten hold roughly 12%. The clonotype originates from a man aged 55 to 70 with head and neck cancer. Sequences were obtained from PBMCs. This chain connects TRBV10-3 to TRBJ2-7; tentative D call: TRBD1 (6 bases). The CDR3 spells CAISDWTEGDEQYF. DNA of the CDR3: TGTGCCATCAGTGATTGGACAGAGGGCGACGAGCAGTACTTC.